Listed below are T cell receptor beta chains from one sample, sequenced in a study of liver allograft versus peripheral blood T cells. One entry per CDR3 protein results from TCRdb running MiXCR on the reads. In the table there are about 8,400 distinct CDR3 sequences, 15% to 20% of which are singletons. The receptors originated from a human patient who had a liver transplant. Some T cells may possibly be graft donor cells. Each CDR3 is given with its conserved first and last residue. Fields, in order: D gene, CDR3 length, J gene, clone size, V gene, CDR3 protein, CDR3 DNA. D genes are given only for firm matches. Rows give clone size only sometimes, using once, few, many, or a class for an expanded clone.

>TRBD1|15|TRBJ2-3|medium-sized|TRBV20-1
CSAEETGSLRDAQYF
TGCAGTGCGGAAGAGACAGGGTCCCTCCGCGACGCGCAGTATTTT
>TRBD1|15|TRBJ2-1|-|TRBV6-6
CASSPGQGDANEQFF
TGTGCCAGCAGCCCGGGACAGGGGGATGCCAATGAGCAGTTCTTC
>TRBD2|14|TRBJ2-2|medium-sized|TRBV27
CASRLAGRTGELFF
TGTGCCAGCAGACTAGCGGGGCGGACCGGGGAGCTGTTTTTT
>-|13|TRBJ2-7|medium-sized|TRBV27
CASSVAKRDEQYF
TGTGCCAGCAGTGTAGCTAAGAGGGACGAGCAGTACTTC
>TRBD1|15|TRBJ2-7|many|TRBV6-6
CASSYGDRKGGEQYF
TGTGCCAGCAGTTACGGGGACAGGAAAGGGGGCGAGCAGTACTTC
>-|16|TRBJ1-2|medium-sized|TRBV7-9
CASSLGGPTLNYGYTF
TGTGCCAGCAGCCTGGGGGGGCCGACTCTTAACTATGGCTACACCTTC
>-|15|TRBJ2-7|medium-sized|TRBV11-2
CASSFHHLVGYEQYF
TGTGCCAGCAGCTTCCATCACCTAGTCGGCTACGAGCAGTACTTC
>-|18|TRBJ1-6|medium-sized|TRBV27
CASSLRPTWQGSNSPLHF
TGTGCCAGCAGTTTAAGGCCCACTTGGCAGGGTAGTAATTCACCCCTCCACTTT
>-|13|TRBJ2-2|medium-sized|TRBV6-2/TRBV6-3
CASSYLAAGELFF
TGTGCCAGCAGTTACCTAGCAGCCGGGGAGCTGTTTTTT
>TRBD1|15|TRBJ1-1|once|TRBV20-1
CSARDETGGGTEAFF
TGCAGTGCTAGAGATGAGACAGGGGGGGGTACTGAAGCTTTCTTT
>TRBD1|15|TRBJ1-5|-|TRBV20-1
CSASQSDRSNQPQHF
TGCAGTGCTAGTCAGTCGGACAGGAGCAATCAGCCCCAGCATTTT
>-|14|TRBJ2-1|medium-sized|TRBV7-2
CASRHNRDSNEQFF
TGTGCCAGCAGACATAACCGGGACTCCAATGAGCAGTTCTTC
>-|16|TRBJ2-3|-|TRBV9
CASSVGLFLPADTQYF
TGTGCCAGCAGCGTAGGTCTCTTCCTCCCAGCAGATACGCAGTATTTT
>-|18|TRBJ1-3|few|TRBV28
CASSPSWGRRTSGNTIYF
TGTGCCAGCAGTCCCAGCTGGGGTAGACGGACCTCTGGAAACACCATATATTTT
>-|20|TRBJ2-6|many|TRBV6-1
CASSELLFPGLSSGANVLTF
TGTGCCAGCAGTGAATTATTGTTCCCAGGGTTGAGCTCTGGGGCCAACGTCCTGACTTTC
>-|16|TRBJ2-2|few|TRBV11-2
CASSPTTGYGTGELFF
TGTGCCAGCAGCCCCACTACAGGGTATGGTACCGGGGAGCTGTTTTTT
>-|13|TRBJ1-1|-|TRBV20-1
CSAGGGGHTEAFF
TGCAGTGCGGGGGGCGGGGGCCACACTGAAGCTTTCTTT